This T cell receptor (beta chain) was captured in a study of blood T cell repertoires in COVID-19. Turning to the study itself: Acute and convalescent COVID-19 samples came from the United States, Italy and Spain. From T cells, B-cell-depleted T cells, or PBMCs came the material, which was cDNA or gDNA.

Under the authors' procedure: Researchers report that nucleated cell counts were estimated from reference gene primer amplification. The assay was immunoSEQ multiplex PCR, and TCRdb's table has in-frame clones only and misses some. The V and J calls and clone size were taken over from that table, and D and trimming were inferred from the DNA. The sample contains 140,000 to 150,000 clones, more than 75% of which appear only once. There are a few counts of this clone. Germline CDR1 reads ENHRY; CDR2 reads SYGVKD. This CDR3 is built from 12 residues. The V end lost 8 bases, the J end lost 1 base, and 6 bases lay between the germline ends.

The sequenced sample was peripheral blood. The clonotype comes from a human donor in a cohort sampled during active COVID-19. The rearrangement joins TRBV10-3 to TRBJ1-3; possible D gene TRBD1, 5 bases. This CDR3 is CAIQGSGNTIYF. CDR3 DNA sequence: TGTGCCATCCAGGGATCTGGAAACACCATATATTTT.